This entry lists 20 T cell receptor beta chains sequenced from one sample in a study of spatial heterogeneity in lung cancer. The sample's time point: sample taken at primary tumor resection. Whole RNA from tumor, nontumor lung or frozen PBMC was sequenced unsorted. MiXCR, applied by TCRdb to the 5' RACE reads, yields one record per CDR3 protein. This repertoire shows 50,000 to 65,000 distinct CDR3 sequences, 7% to 10% found once; its top ten account for around 16%. The specimen comprised PBMCs, sampled at surgery. These receptors came from a female donor with early-stage non-small cell lung cancer.

This clonotype was seen a handful of times. The V and J genes are TRBV4-2 and TRBJ2-7; tentatively, D is TRBD2 (6 bases). The CDR3 runs 14 residues. Deletions cut 1 base from V and 2 bases from J, with 9 bases between. Germline values: CDR1 LGHNA, CDR2 YNFKEQ. The CDR3, as DNA: TGTGCCAGCAGCCAAGGTAGCGGAACCTACGAGCAGTACTTC. It encodes CASSQGSGTYEQYF.

This clonotype was seen a handful of times. CDR3 sequence (DNA): TGTGCCAGCAGTTACTCGACACTAGCGGGACCTCCCACAGATACGCAGTATTTT. It codes for CASSYSTLAGPPTDTQYF. This sequence joins TRBV6-6 and TRBJ2-3; 10 nucleotides agree with TRBD2. In germline, CDR1 is MNHNY, CDR2 SVGAGI (reference sequence). The length of the CDR3 is 18 residues. V dropped 0 bases and J dropped 2; count of bases not matched to a gene: 8.

In this sample, this clonotype turned up many times. The chain uses TRBV12-3 or TRBV12-4 and TRBJ2-1; 10 nucleotides line up with TRBD2. There are 15 residues in the CDR3. With 5 bases clipped from V and 8 bases from J, the junction kept 9 bases outside the gene matches. The CDR3 loop is CASSLNSGRVHEQFF. As DNA, the CDR3 is TGTGCCAGCAGTCTTAACAGCGGGAGGGTCCATGAGCAGTTCTTC.

This clonotype was observed many times. This sequence joins TRBV3-1 and TRBJ2-7; D may be TRBD2 (6 bases). The V gene lost 5 bases and the J gene lost 4 bases, with 15 bases spanning the gap. This CDR3 spans 14 amino acids. The germline gives CDR1 LGHDT, CDR2 YNNKEL (reference sequence). The CDR3 nucleotides read TGTGCCAGCAGCTCCGGGACTGCCGGTTACGAGCAGTACTTC. Translated, it gives CASSSGTAGYEQYF.

This clonotype has only a few counts. The CDR3 DNA reads TGTGCCAGCAGCCAAGACGGCCGGATTTTAGAGCAGTACTTC. This sequence encodes CASSQDGRILEQYF. The chain carries TRBV14 and TRBJ2-7; D ambiguous. The CDR3 length is 14 residues. From germline, CDR1 is SGHDN and CDR2 FVKESK. V lost 0 bases and J lost 7, with 13 bases in between.

As for this clonotype: A read error is possible here, since a much larger clone lies one base away. The rearrangement links TRBV4-1 to TRBJ1-1; D gene ambiguous. The CDR3 loop spans 16 amino acids. In germline, CDR1 is MGHRA, CDR2 YSYEKL. V was trimmed by 0 bases and J by 8 bases, leaving 19 bases between them. CDR3 amino acids: CASSQDSQAGVKEAFF. The CDR3 coding sequence is TGCGCCAGCAGCCAAGATTCCCAGGCGGGAGTCAAAGAAGCTTTCTTT.

The table lists this clonotype with a few counts. V is TRBV6-5 and J is TRBJ1-1; no firm D call. Deletions cut 7 bases from V and 1 base from J, with 13 bases between. The CDR3 totals 14 residues. CDR1 is MNHEY and CDR2 is SVGAGI in the germline V gene. Written as DNA, the CDR3 is TGTGCCAGCAAGGCGGCCAGAACGAACACTGAAGCTTTCTTT. Protein: CASKAARTNTEAFF.

A few counts support this clonotype. The chain is built from TRBV6-5 and TRBJ2-7; 8 bases are a match to TRBD1. This CDR3 spans 14 amino acids. Germline CDR1 MNHEY, CDR2 SVGAGI. The junction had 11 bases not matched to a gene; V was cut back by 6 bases and J by 7 bases. The CDR3 region is CASSPGQVGREQYV. CDR3 coding DNA: TGTGCCAGCAGCCCGGGACAGGTGGGTCGTGAGCAGTACGTC.

This clonotype was picked up a small number of times. The chain is built from TRBV3-1 and TRBJ2-4; a weak D match, TRBD2 (5 bases). Germline CDR1 reads LGHDT; CDR2 reads YNNKEL (reference sequence). This CDR3 spans 17 amino acids. Trimming removed 0 bases from V and 1 base from J, with 13 bases in between. The CDR3 sequence is CASSQDPASRAKNIQYF. In DNA form, the CDR3 reads TGTGCCAGCAGCCAAGATCCGGCTAGCAGGGCCAAAAACATTCAGTACTTC.

This clonotype came up many times. This sequence joins TRBV6-5 and TRBJ2-1, with 10 bases lining up with TRBD2. The CDR3 spans 15 residues. Germline V CDR1 and CDR2: MNHEY, SVGAGI. J was trimmed by 6 bases and V by 2 bases; bases with no gene match: 4. This CDR3 is CASSYPRTSGNEQFF. CDR3 DNA sequence: TGTGCCAGCAGTTACCCCCGGACTAGCGGCAATGAGCAGTTCTTC.

The chain uses TRBV12-3 or TRBV12-4 and TRBJ2-3, with a tentative D call TRBD2 (6 bases). CDR3 size: 16 residues. The V and J ends lost 2 bases and 5 bases respectively, with 17 bases between them. The DNA of the CDR3 is TGTGCCAGCAGTTTAAGGTCGGCGGGGCCTAGAGATACGCAGTATTTT. Translation gives CASSLRSAGPRDTQYF.

The chain is built from TRBV20-1 and TRBJ2-7; D ambiguous. Between the trimmed V and J ends, which lost 2 bases and 6 bases, there was a span of 11 bases. The CDR3 has 12 amino acids. Germline-derived CDR1 and CDR2 are DFQATT and SNEGSKA (reference sequence). In DNA form, the CDR3 reads TGCAGTGCTAGACCCCCCCAGAGCGAGCAGTACTTC. Protein sequence: CSARPPQSEQYF.

This clonotype was recorded at least ten times. The chain combines TRBV7-9 with TRBJ1-2; D is ambiguous. V was trimmed by 5 bases and J by 0 bases, leaving 7 bases between them. This CDR3 contains 13 residues. CDR1 and CDR2 from the germline V gene are SEHNR and FQNEAQ (reference sequence). CDR3 region: CASSPGSNYGYTF. In DNA, the CDR3 is TGTGCCAGCAGCCCTGGATCTAACTATGGCTACACCTTC.

This clonotype was detected many times. The J gene is TRBJ1-2, the V gene TRBV20-1; 9 positions match TRBD1. This CDR3 has 15 residues. Trimming cost V 4 bases and J 3 bases; bases outside gene matches: 9. CDR1 is DFQATT and CDR2 is SNEGSKA in the germline V gene (reference sequence). The chain's CDR3 is CSATKPRQGDYGYTF. CDR3 sequence (DNA): TGCAGTGCTACCAAACCTCGACAGGGGGACTATGGCTACACCTTC.

This clonotype was found a few times. The chain employs TRBV30 and TRBJ2-1; 14 bases are shared with TRBD2. CDR3 length: 14 residues. V shed 3 bases and J 9 bases; nucleotides not matched to a gene: 4. The germline V gene encodes CDR1 GTSNPN and CDR2 SVGIG (reference sequence). CDR3 bases: TGTGCCTGGAGGACTAGCGGGGGGGCCCGTGAGCAGTTCTTC. It translates to CAWRTSGGAREQFF.

This clonotype has a handful of counts. The chain combines TRBV20-1 with TRBJ1-6; tentative D call: TRBD1 (6 bases). The CDR3 is made up of 15 amino acids. CDR1 is DFQATT and CDR2 is SNEGSKA in the germline V gene (reference sequence). Trimming took off 3 bases at V and 3 bases at J, with 12 bases between the two ends. Written as DNA, the CDR3 is TGCAGTGCTAGTCCGGGGGCCGTCTATAATTCACCCCTCCACTTT. Translated: CSASPGAVYNSPLHF.

This clonotype was seen more than once but under ten times. The chain combines TRBV18 with TRBJ1-1; D remains unclear. This CDR3 contains 15 residues. Trimming took off 3 bases at V and 2 bases at J, with 13 bases between the two ends. CDR1 KGHSH and CDR2 LQKENI come from the germline V gene. DNA of the CDR3: TGTGCCAGCTCACCTCCGGGCGCATCTAACACTGAAGCTTTCTTT. Encoded protein: CASSPPGASNTEAFF.

This clonotype was recorded at least ten times. The CDR3 sequence: CASSFTGTGELFF. The CDR3 coding sequence is TGTGCCAGCAGTTTCACAGGGACCGGGGAGCTGTTTTTT. The chain couples TRBV12-3 or TRBV12-4 to TRBJ2-2; the D gene is possibly TRBD1 (6 bases). V was cut by 3 bases and J by 5 bases, with 7 bases left in between. There are 13 residues in the CDR3.

The chain combines TRBV7-9 with TRBJ2-1, with D uncertain. The CDR3 contains 12 residues. Germline V gene lookup returns CDR1 SEHNR and CDR2 FQNEAQ (reference sequence). V lost 7 bases and J lost 6, with 10 bases in between. CDR3 region: CASTLWGNEQFF. CDR3 nucleotides: TGTGCCAGCACCTTGTGGGGCAATGAGCAGTTCTTC. The full variable domain, in which reference TRBV7-9 and TRBJ2-1 provide the parts outside the CDR3, is DTGVSQNPRHKITKRGQNVTFRCDPISEHNRLYWYRQTLGQGPEFLTYFQNEAQLEKSRLLSDRFSAERPKGSFSTLEIQRTEQGDSAMYLCASTLWGNEQFFGPGTRLTVL.

In its sample, this clonotype was seen a few times. V and J are TRBV7-2 and TRBJ2-3, with 8 bases lining up with TRBD2. This CDR3 has 15 residues. The trim removed 5 bases at V and 1 base at J, leaving 5 bases unmatched. Germline CDR1 SGHTA, CDR2 FQGNSA. The CDR3 loop reads CASSPPGGGTDTQYF. In nucleotides, the CDR3 is TGTGCCAGCAGCCCCCCGGGGGGGGGCACAGATACGCAGTATTTT.